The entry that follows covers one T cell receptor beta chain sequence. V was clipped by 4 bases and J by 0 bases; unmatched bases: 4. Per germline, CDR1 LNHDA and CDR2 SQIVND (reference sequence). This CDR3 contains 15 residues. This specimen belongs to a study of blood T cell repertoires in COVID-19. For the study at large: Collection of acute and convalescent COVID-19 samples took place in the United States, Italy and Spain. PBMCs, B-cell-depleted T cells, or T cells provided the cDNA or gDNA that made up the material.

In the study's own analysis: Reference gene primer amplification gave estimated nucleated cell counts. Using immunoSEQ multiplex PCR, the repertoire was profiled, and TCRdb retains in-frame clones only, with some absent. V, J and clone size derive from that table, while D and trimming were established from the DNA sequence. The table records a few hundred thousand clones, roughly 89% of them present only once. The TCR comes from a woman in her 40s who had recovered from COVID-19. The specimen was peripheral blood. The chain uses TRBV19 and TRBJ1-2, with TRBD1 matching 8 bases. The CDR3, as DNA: TGTGCCAGTAGTAAGCCGACAGGGGCTAACTATGGCTACACCTTC. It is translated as CASSKPTGANYGYTF.